The 21 T cell receptor beta chains below all came from one sample that was sequenced in a study of blood T cell repertoires in COVID-19. Produced via immunoSEQ multiplex PCR; TCRdb's table is partial and in-frame only. The sample carries roughly 240,000 clones, approximately 83% recorded once. The sequenced sample consisted of peripheral blood. The receptors stem from a woman aged 30 to 39 who had recovered from COVID-19.

The chain couples TRBV6-1 to TRBJ1-4, with TRBD1 identical over 7 bases. The V gene end was trimmed by 0 bases and the J gene end by 7 bases; junction bases not matched to a gene: 2. Germline assignment: CDR1 MNHNS and CDR2 SASEGT. The CDR3 runs 14 residues. The CDR3 protein is CASSEARGLEKLFF. The DNA of the CDR3 is TGTGCCAGCAGTGAAGCGAGGGGGCTTGAAAAACTGTTTTTT.

The chain employs TRBV4-1 and TRBJ1-1; D possibly corresponds to TRBD1 (5 bases). V lost 1 base and J 1 base, leaving 13 bases between the germline ends. The CDR3 is 16 residues long. Germline CDR1 and CDR2: MGHRA and YSYEKL. The CDR3 sequence is CASSQAQGRKNTEAFF. The CDR3 nucleotides read TGCGCCAGCAGCCAAGCTCAGGGCCGCAAGAACACTGAAGCTTTCTTT.

This chain joins TRBV2 and TRBJ2-4, with 10 bases matching TRBD1. CDR1 is SNHLY and CDR2 is FYNNEI in the germline V gene. The CDR3 runs 13 residues. J lost 8 bases, V lost 4 bases, and 2 bases had no gene match. The CDR3 sequence: CASSGDRGDIQYF. Here the CDR3 DNA reads TGTGCCAGCAGTGGGGACAGGGGTGACATTCAGTACTTC.

There are a few counts of this clone. The gene calls are TRBV7-9 and TRBJ2-7, with 10 positions matching TRBD2. Germline lookup yields CDR1 SEHNR and CDR2 FQNEAQ (reference sequence). CDR3 length: 14 residues. J was trimmed by 2 bases and V by 5 bases; bases with no gene match: 3. CDR3 DNA: TGTGCCAGCAGCCCCGGGACTAGCGCCTACGAGCAGTACTTC. Translating it yields CASSPGTSAYEQYF.

The chain uses TRBV30 and TRBJ2-5; 8 positions match TRBD2. The CDR3 totals 15 residues. Germline assignment: CDR1 GTSNPN and CDR2 SVGIG (reference sequence). J was trimmed by 5 bases and V by 0 bases; bases with no gene match: 8. This CDR3 is CAWSVLAGGPETQYF. The DNA for the CDR3 is TGTGCCTGGAGTGTACTTGCGGGGGGCCCTGAGACCCAGTACTTC. Complete variable domain (other parts from reference TRBV30 and TRBJ2-5): SQTIHQWPATLVQPVGSPLSLECTVEGTSNPNLYWYRQAAGRGLQLLFYSVGIGQISSEVPQNLSASRPQDRQFILSSKKLLLSDSGFYLCAWSVLAGGPETQYFGPGTRLLVL.

The V gene is TRBV7-2, the J gene TRBJ1-1; D is unclear. CDR1 is SGHTA and CDR2 is FQGNSA in the germline V gene. V was trimmed by 5 bases and J by 4 bases, leaving 17 bases between them. The CDR3 length is 15 residues. The CDR3 DNA sequence: TGTGCCAGCAGCCCCACTCCAGGCACCCGCACTGAAGCTTTCTTT. Translating it yields CASSPTPGTRTEAFF.

This chain links TRBV9 with TRBJ1-1; TRBD1 matches at 10 bases. The CDR3 is 15 amino acids. V trimming: 4 bases; J trimming: 7 bases; junction bases outside the gene matches: 10. CDR1 SGDLS and CDR2 YYNGEE come from the germline V gene. The CDR3: CASSLGTGVNSEAFF. Written as DNA, the CDR3 is TGTGCCAGCAGCCTTGGGACAGGGGTTAATAGTGAAGCTTTCTTT.

This rearrangement joins TRBV5-1 to TRBJ2-3; D is perhaps TRBD2 (5 bases). Deletions cut 2 bases from V and 6 bases from J, with 10 bases between. This CDR3 region has 13 residues. In germline, CDR1 is SGHRS, CDR2 YFSETQ. CDR3 protein: CASSFGVSDTQYF. For the CDR3, the DNA is TGCGCCAGCAGCTTCGGGGTTTCTGATACGCAGTATTTT. The full variable domain, in which reference TRBV5-1 and TRBJ2-3 provide the parts outside the CDR3, is KAGVTQTPRYLIKTRGQQVTLSCSPISGHRSVSWYQQTPGQGLQFLFEYFSETQRNKGNFPGRFSGRQFSNSRSEMNVSTLELGDSALYLCASSFGVSDTQYFGPGTRLTVL.

This clone was recorded only once. This sequence joins TRBV18 and TRBJ1-1; D possibly corresponds to TRBD1 (5 bases). Germline CDR1 and CDR2: KGHSH and LQKENI. This CDR3 region has 15 residues. V lost 3 bases and J lost 3, with 14 bases in between. The CDR3 region is CASSPFAGMDTEAFF. CDR3 in DNA: TGTGCCAGCTCACCGTTCGCAGGGATGGACACTGAAGCTTTCTTT. The variable domain in full, completed from reference TRBV18 and TRBJ1-1, reads NAGVMQNPRHLVRRRGQEARLRCSPMKGHSHVYWYRQLPEEGLKFMVYLQKENIIDESGMPKERFSAEFPKEGPSILRIQQVVRGDSAAYFCASSPFAGMDTEAFFGQGTRLTVV.

The chain recombines TRBV5-1 with TRBJ1-4; D gene ambiguous. With 0 bases removed from V and 0 bases from J, the gap between germline ends came to 6 bases. CDR3 length equals 15 residues. CDR1 is SGHRS, CDR2 YFSETQ, per germline. The DNA of the CDR3 is TGCGCCAGCAGCTTGGCCGGGTCAACTAATGAAAAACTGTTTTTT. It encodes CASSLAGSTNEKLFF.

V usage is TRBV18 and J usage is TRBJ2-5, with TRBD2 as a possible D gene (7 bases). The CDR3 length is 17 residues. Trimming took off 6 bases at V and 3 bases at J, with 23 bases between the two ends. Germline CDR1 and CDR2: KGHSH and LQKENI. CDR3: CASSPIKGGDQKETQYF. CDR3 in DNA: TGTGCCAGCTCCCCAATAAAGGGGGGGGATCAAAAAGAGACCCAGTACTTC. Supplemented by reference TRBV18 and TRBJ2-5, the full variable domain reads NAGVMQNPRHLVRRRGQEARLRCSPMKGHSHVYWYRQLPEEGLKFMVYLQKENIIDESGMPKERFSAEFPKEGPSILRIQQVVRGDSAAYFCASSPIKGGDQKETQYFGPGTRLLVL.

The rearrangement links TRBV9 to TRBJ1-2, with 9 bases lining up with TRBD1. Per germline, CDR1 SGDLS and CDR2 YYNGEE. The CDR3 covers 19 residues. The V gene end was trimmed by 4 bases and the J gene end by 10 bases; junction bases not matched to a gene: 26. The DNA for the CDR3 is TGTGCCAGCAGCATGTCTTTAGGGGGGACAGGGTCACAAGCAGCGACCTACACCTTC. Protein product: CASSMSLGGTGSQAATYTF.

The gene calls are TRBV6-5 and TRBJ2-5; TRBD2 matches 8 bases. V shed 4 bases, J shed 7 bases, and the junction held 8 bases outside the gene matches. The CDR3 spans 14 residues. Germline CDR1 and CDR2: MNHEY and SVGAGI. The CDR3 region has the DNA TGTGCCAGCAGTTTCCTTAGCGGGGCGGCGACCCAGTACTTC. Translation gives CASSFLSGAATQYF.

The V and J genes are TRBV5-4 and TRBJ2-3, with no clear D. This CDR3 contains 16 residues. V was cut by 4 bases and J by 0 bases, with 15 bases left in between. CDR1 and CDR2 from the germline V gene are SGHNT and YYREEE (reference sequence). CDR3 DNA sequence: TGTGCCAGCAGCCCCCCCTACGCGGCTAGCACAGATACGCAGTATTTT. Translated, it gives CASSPPYAASTDTQYF.

This sequence joins TRBV4-1 and TRBJ1-6, with unresolved D. The V gene lost 0 bases and the J gene lost 11 bases, with 11 bases spanning the gap. The CDR3 runs 14 residues. Germline V gene sequence: CDR1 MGHRA, CDR2 YSYEKL. CDR3 DNA: TGCGCCAGCAGCCAAGAGCGGCCGGGAACACCCCTCCACTTT. It codes for CASSQERPGTPLHF.

This clone was picked up one time. The V and J genes are TRBV4-2 and TRBJ1-1; 9 bases align to TRBD1. V gave up 1 base and J gave up 4 bases; unmatched junction bases: 10. CDR3 length equals 17 residues. CDR1 LGHNA and CDR2 YNFKEQ come from the germline V gene. CDR3 amino acids: CASSQVTGTGYGTEAFF. DNA of the CDR3: TGTGCCAGCAGCCAAGTCACCGGGACAGGGTACGGCACTGAAGCTTTCTTT.

This chain joins TRBV7-3 and TRBJ2-2; 9 bases agree with TRBD2. With V trimmed by 1 base and J by 9 bases, 6 bases remained unmatched. This CDR3 has 15 amino acids. From germline, CDR1 is SGHTA and CDR2 FQGTGA. The CDR3 DNA sequence: TGTGCCAGCAGCTTAATCGCGGGGGGGCCGCGGGAGCTGTTTTTT. As protein: CASSLIAGGPRELFF.

This clone appeared a single time. V and J are TRBV19 and TRBJ1-6; D is possibly TRBD1 (5 bases). Germline V lookup: CDR1 LNHDA, CDR2 SQIVND (reference sequence). This CDR3 spans 13 amino acids. The V end was cut by 0 bases, the J end by 9 bases, with 6 bases between. The CDR3, as DNA: TGTGCCAGTAGTATAGAGGGGGGTTCACCCCTCCACTTT. Its translation is CASSIEGGSPLHF.

This chain connects TRBV7-9 to TRBJ1-2; 9 bases align to TRBD1. The CDR3 runs to 15 residues. Per the germline V gene, CDR1 is SEHNR and CDR2 is FQNEAQ (reference sequence). J gave up 2 bases and V 7 bases, and 8 bases lay outside the gene matches. For the CDR3, the DNA is TGTGCCAGCACCAGTACAGGGGGCGCGAACTATGGCTACACCTTC. Protein: CASTSTGGANYGYTF.

The chain joins TRBV7-6 to TRBJ2-7; TRBD1 agrees at 7 bases. CDR1 and CDR2 (germline): SGHVS, FNYEAQ. The length of the CDR3 is 15 residues. The junction had 15 bases not matched to a gene; V was cut back by 7 bases and J by 6 bases. CDR3 loop: CASNPGGNRGGEQYF. Here the CDR3 DNA reads TGTGCCAGCAACCCAGGGGGAAATCGGGGCGGCGAGCAGTACTTC.

This clone was found once. The rearrangement links TRBV19 to TRBJ1-4, with 7 bases lining up with TRBD1. The CDR3 covers 16 residues. V gave up 3 bases and J gave up 5 bases; unmatched junction bases: 9. The germline V gene has CDR1 LNHDA and CDR2 SQIVND (reference sequence). CDR3 bases: TGTGCCAGTAGTATCCTCCAGACAGGGATGAATGAAAAACTGTTTTTT. Translated, it gives CASSILQTGMNEKLFF. Full variable domain (rest looked up from reference TRBV19 and TRBJ1-4): DGGITQSPKYLFRKEGQNVTLSCEQNLNHDAMYWYRQDPGQGLRLIYYSQIVNDFQKGDIAEGYSVSREKKESFPLTVTSAQKNPTAFYLCASSILQTGMNEKLFFGSGTQLSVL.